The present entry profiles one T cell receptor beta chain with its context. Its antigen is unidentified. This sample was taken from a study of naive and memory T cell subsets. Study-wide results and caveats: Far more TCRs reportedly came from tuberculin skin test site biopsies.

Treatment noted: skin biopsy from PPD injection site in Mantoux-positive individual. The library had UMIs added by 3' ligation of an oligonucleotide to TCR cDNA. Ligated cDNA underwent four rounds of PCR with nested alpha and beta constant region primers and SP2. Blood and skin TCR RNA was reverse transcribed with alpha and beta constant primers. TCRdb re-analysed the UMI-ligation and nested PCR reads in MiXCR, keeping a single row per CDR3 protein. The sample has around 37,000 distinct CDR3 sequences; 11% are singletons. Germline V lookup: CDR1 LNHDA, CDR2 SQIVND (reference sequence). The V gene lost 0 bases and the J gene lost 0 bases, with 17 bases spanning the gap. CDR3 length equals 19 residues.

The gene calls are TRBV19 and TRBJ2-2; TRBD1 or TRBD2 may be the D gene (6 bases each). This clonotype was obtained from an adult in good health. This material consisted of skin, taken from a tuberculin skin test site. This CDR3 reads CASSIDDWYREANTGELFF. The CDR3 nucleotides are TGTGCCAGTAGTATAGATGATTGGTACAGGGAGGCGAACACCGGGGAGCTGTTTTTT.